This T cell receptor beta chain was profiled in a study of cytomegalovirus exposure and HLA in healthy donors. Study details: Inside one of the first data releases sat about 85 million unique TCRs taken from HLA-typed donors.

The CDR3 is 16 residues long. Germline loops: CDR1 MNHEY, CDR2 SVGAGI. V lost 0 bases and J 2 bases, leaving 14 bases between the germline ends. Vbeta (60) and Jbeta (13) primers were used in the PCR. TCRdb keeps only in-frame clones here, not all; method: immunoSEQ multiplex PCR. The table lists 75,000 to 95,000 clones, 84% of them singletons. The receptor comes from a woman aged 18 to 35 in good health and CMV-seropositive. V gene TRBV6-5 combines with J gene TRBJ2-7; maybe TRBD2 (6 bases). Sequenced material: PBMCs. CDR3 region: CASSYSAGTLTYEQYF. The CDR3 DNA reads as TGTGCCAGCAGTTACTCCGCCGGGACTCTTACCTACGAGCAGTACTTC.